What follows are 24 T cell receptor beta chains derived from one specimen sequenced in a study of Graves' ophthalmopathy and Graves' hyperthyroidism. For repertoire sequencing, the TCR beta CDR3 regions were amplified from RNA transcripts. A first-round RT-PCR used HTBI primers, followed by a second-round multiplex PCR. One entry per CDR3 protein results from TCRdb running MiXCR on the multiplex PCR reads. Counted here are 740,000 or so distinct CDR3 sequences, roughly 41% occurring once; the ten biggest clones make up 35% to 55%. Source material: peripheral blood. All receptors come from an adult man with Graves' ophthalmopathy.

The chain combines TRBV14 with TRBJ1-4; possibly TRBD1 for D (5 bases). CDR3 length: 14 residues. V lost 8 bases and J lost 5, with 15 bases in between. Germline loops: CDR1 SGHDN, CDR2 FVKESK. The CDR3 DNA sequence: TGTGCCAGCGAGAAGGGGCCGGGAAATGAAAAACTGTTTTTT. The encoded protein is CASEKGPGNEKLFF.

The rearrangement uses TRBV19 and TRBJ2-2; D is unclear. The V and J ends lost 7 bases and 1 base respectively, with 7 bases between them. CDR3 length: 13 amino acids. Germline V gene sequence: CDR1 LNHDA, CDR2 SQIVND (reference sequence). CDR3 sequence: CASNPGNTGELFF. The CDR3 DNA sequence: TGTGCCAGTAACCCCGGGAACACCGGGGAGCTGTTTTTT.

This clonotype was observed a few times. The CDR3 nucleotides are TGTGCCAGCAGTGAGGACGGAACCGAAAAACTGTTTTTT. As protein: CASSEDGTEKLFF. The chain recombines TRBV2 with TRBJ1-4; D is unclear. Per germline, CDR1 SNHLY and CDR2 FYNNEI. The V end was cut by 3 bases, the J end by 8 bases, with 10 bases between. CDR3 length: 13 amino acids.

The chain carries TRBV6-5 and TRBJ1-4; D not certain. The CDR3 extends over 14 amino acids. V was pared by 4 bases and J by 7 bases, with 13 bases between. The germline V gene has CDR1 MNHEY and CDR2 SVGAGI. The CDR3 DNA reads as TGTGCCAGCAGTTTATATTCGGACCTTGAAAAACTGTTTTTT. Amino acid sequence: CASSLYSDLEKLFF.

At least ten counts were recorded for this clonotype. V usage is TRBV19 and J usage is TRBJ1-1, with 10 nucleotides matching TRBD1. The germline V gene has CDR1 LNHDA and CDR2 SQIVND (reference sequence). With V trimmed by 9 bases and J by 5 bases, 9 bases remained unmatched. This CDR3 spans 14 amino acids. CDR3 nucleotides: TGTGCCAGCCGAATGGACAGGGGGTCGACTGAAGCTTTCTTT. As protein: CASRMDRGSTEAFF.

In the case of this clonotype: Since a much larger clone is just one base distant, this may be a read error. The V call is TRBV20-1, the J call TRBJ2-7; no definite D call. In germline, CDR1 is DFQATT, CDR2 SNEGSKA (reference sequence). The CDR3 is 12 residues long. In DNA form, the CDR3 reads TGCAATGCTAGAGAAGCAGATTACGAGCAGTACTTC. This translates into CNAREADYEQYF.

The chain is built from TRBV25-1 and TRBJ1-3; D is undetermined. The V end lost 3 bases, the J end lost 4 bases, and 4 bases lay between the germline ends. The CDR3 covers 12 residues. CDR1 is MGHDK and CDR2 is SYGVNS in the germline V gene. The CDR3 reads CASSDQGNTIYF. The CDR3 DNA follows: TGTGCCAGCAGTGACCAGGGAAACACCATATATTTT.

The chain has TRBV7-9 and TRBJ1-6; unclear D gene. Per germline, CDR1 SEHNR and CDR2 FQNEAQ (reference sequence). The CDR3 sequence is 12 residues long. V was clipped by 9 bases and J by 11 bases, with 14 bases between them. CDR3 region: CASSPIGAPLHF. Here the CDR3 DNA reads TGTGCCAGTAGCCCCATCGGCGCACCCCTCCACTTT.

In this sample, this clonotype turned up many times. This chain connects TRBV10-3 to TRBJ1-1; tentative D call: TRBD1 (6 bases). The V gene lost 2 bases and the J gene lost 10 bases, with 23 bases spanning the gap. The germline V gene has CDR1 ENHRY and CDR2 SYGVKD. The CDR3 sequence is 16 residues long. Here the CDR3 DNA reads TGTGCCATCAGTGAGAGGCAGGGGAAGGGATCGGTCGGAGCTTTCTTT. Translating it yields CAISERQGKGSVGAFF.

Many counts were recorded for this clonotype. This chain uses TRBV20-1 with TRBJ2-7; 7 nucleotides agree with TRBD1. The CDR3 loop spans 13 amino acids. CDR1 and CDR2 (germline): DFQATT, SNEGSKA (reference sequence). V shed 6 bases and J 3 bases; nucleotides not matched to a gene: 8. The CDR3 spells CSAFRDSNYEQYF. CDR3 nucleotide sequence: TGCAGTGCATTCCGGGACAGTAACTACGAGCAGTACTTC.

Regarding this clonotype: A much bigger clone sits one base away, suggesting this may be a read error. The rearrangement links TRBV4-2 to TRBJ1-1; D is possibly TRBD1 (5 bases). This CDR3 is built from 14 residues. CDR1 is LGHNA, CDR2 YNFKEQ, per germline. CDR3 DNA sequence: TGTGTCAGCAGCCGCCTACAGGATCGCACTGAAGCTTTCTTT. It encodes CVSSRLQDRTEAFF.

The gene calls are TRBV10-3 and TRBJ1-2, with D unclear. Germline V gene sequence: CDR1 ENHRY, CDR2 SYGVKD. Trimming shortened V by 5 bases and J by 3 bases, and 16 bases separated the two germline ends. CDR3 length: 15 residues. CDR3 protein: CAISLEHTLDYGYTF. In DNA, the CDR3 is TGTGCCATCAGTTTGGAACACACGCTAGACTATGGCTACACCTTC.

The chain combines TRBV5-6 with TRBJ2-2; TRBD2 aligns across 10 bases. CDR3 size: 16 residues. Germline trimming cut 5 bases from V and 2 bases from J; bases unmatched to any gene: 6. Germline V gene lookup returns CDR1 SGHDT and CDR2 YYEEEE. The CDR3 spells CASRWWTSGNTGELFF. In nucleotides, the CDR3 is TGTGCCAGCAGATGGTGGACTAGCGGTAACACCGGGGAGCTGTTTTTT.

The chain's CDR3 is CASRDRVDSNQPQHF. Here the CDR3 DNA reads TGTGCCAGCAGAGACAGGGTGGATAGCAATCAGCCCCAGCATTTT. The chain combines TRBV6-1 with TRBJ1-5, with TRBD1 identical over 7 bases. V was pared by 6 bases and J by 0 bases, with 5 bases of the junction left unmatched. The CDR3 loop spans 15 amino acids. Germline loops: CDR1 MNHNS, CDR2 SASEGT.

This sequence joins TRBV9 and TRBJ2-2, with 7 bases fitting TRBD2. V gave up 3 bases and J gave up 2 bases; unmatched junction bases: 10. CDR1 and CDR2 from the germline V gene are SGDLS and YYNGEE. The CDR3 extends over 17 amino acids. The CDR3 bases are TGTGCCAGCAGCGGGGGGGGAAGGGGCCCCAACACCGGGGAGCTGTTTTTT. Encoded protein: CASSGGGRGPNTGELFF.

The gene calls are TRBV29-1 and TRBJ2-7, with D perhaps matching TRBD2 (7 bases). V was pared by 7 bases and J by 0 bases, with 16 bases between. The CDR3 is made up of 14 amino acids. Germline values: CDR1 SQVTM, CDR2 ANQGSEA. Written as DNA, the CDR3 is TGCAGCGCGGAGGCGGGGGCAAACTCCTACGAGCAGTACTTC. Its protein product is CSAEAGANSYEQYF.

V usage is TRBV5-1 and J usage is TRBJ1-2, with 11 nucleotides matching TRBD1. V dropped 4 bases and J dropped 7; count of bases not matched to a gene: 9. Per the germline V gene, CDR1 is SGHRS and CDR2 is YFSETQ. This CDR3 contains 15 residues. The CDR3 is CASSERTGGLRGYTF. The CDR3 region has the DNA TGCGCCAGCAGCGAAAGGACAGGGGGCCTCCGTGGCTACACCTTC. Combining the CDR3 with reference TRBV5-1 and TRBJ1-2 gives the whole variable domain KAGVTQTPRYLIKTRGQQVTLSCSPISGHRSVSWYQQTPGQGLQFLFEYFSETQRNKGNFPGRFSGRQFSNSRSEMNVSTLELGDSALYLCASSERTGGLRGYTFGSGTRLTVV.

This clonotype showed up just a few times. J is TRBJ1-2 and V is TRBV20-1, with D hard to call. Deletions cut 3 bases from V and 6 bases from J, with 20 bases between. The germline V gene has CDR1 DFQATT and CDR2 SNEGSKA (reference sequence). The CDR3 totals 15 residues. The CDR3 loop is CSASSGRESSDGYTF. For the CDR3, the DNA is TGCAGTGCTAGTTCCGGTCGCGAATCCTCGGATGGCTACACCTTC.

With respect to this clonotype: At one end, the junction sequence differs from germline, possibly due to a read error. This chain connects TRBV5-1 to TRBJ2-7; TRBD2 aligns across 8 bases. Per germline, CDR1 SGHRS and CDR2 YFSETQ. The CDR3 length is 15 residues. The CDR3 DNA sequence: TGTGCCAGCAGTTCCGAACTAGCGGCAATCTACGAGCAGTACTTC. Translated, it gives CASSSELAAIYEQYF.

This clonotype showed up just a few times. The chain combines TRBV19 with TRBJ1-1; D remains unclear. V lost 6 bases and J lost 12, with 23 bases in between. In germline, CDR1 is LNHDA, CDR2 SQIVND (reference sequence). The length of the CDR3 is 14 residues. CDR3 sequence: CASSSRRRQTVSFF. CDR3 nucleotides: TGTGCCAGTAGCTCAAGGCGGCGGCAGACGGTTTCTTTCTTT. Using reference TRBV19 and TRBJ1-1 for the parts outside the CDR3, the full variable domain is DGGITQSPKYLFRKEGQNVTLSCEQNLNHDAMYWYRQDPGQGLRLIYYSQIVNDFQKGDIAEGYSVSREKKESFPLTVTSAQKNPTAFYLCASSSRRRQTVSFFGQGTRLTVV.

The rearrangement links TRBV15 to TRBJ1-2, with TRBD1 matching over 8 bases. Trimming cost V 3 bases and J 3 bases; bases outside gene matches: 9. Germline V gene sequence: CDR1 LNHNV, CDR2 YYDKDF (reference sequence). This CDR3 spans 16 amino acids. The DNA for the CDR3 is TGTGCCACCAGCAGGGTGGACAGGGCCTCCGACTATGGCTACACCTTC. Amino acid sequence: CATSRVDRASDYGYTF.

To note about this clonotype: Since the CDR3 does not end with the conserved phenylalanine or tryptophan, this likely comes from a read error. No DNA is shown, since the ends of the CDR3 on it are uncertain; the CDR3 is the one TCRdb lists. This chain links TRBV10-3 with TRBJ1-1; the listed D gene, TRBD1, was not tested against the DNA. Germline assignment: CDR1 ENHRY and CDR2 SYGVKD. The CDR3 is 9 residues long, ends included. CDR3 protein: CAISGQGRR.

This clonotype was picked up a small number of times. V gene TRBV10-3 combines with J gene TRBJ1-1; D gene ambiguous. The CDR3 covers 14 residues. CDR1 and CDR2 (germline): ENHRY, SYGVKD. The V end lost 10 bases, the J end lost 0 bases, and 15 bases lay between the germline ends. The CDR3 nucleotides read TGTGCCAGCAGCGGAGTTGGGATGAACACTGAAGCTTTCTTT. Residues: CASSGVGMNTEAFF.

J is TRBJ1-1 and V is TRBV7-3, with 7 bases lining up with TRBD1. Germline V gene data show CDR1 as SGHTA and CDR2 as FQGTGA. There are 15 residues in the CDR3. The V segment lost 8 bases and the J segment 5 bases; nucleotides outside the gene matches: 14. CDR3 loop: CASSPQGNARTEAFF. The CDR3 DNA follows: TGTGCCAGCTCCCCACAGGGGAATGCTCGGACTGAAGCTTTCTTT. Full variable domain (remainder filled in from reference TRBV7-3 and TRBJ1-1): GAGVSQTPSNKVTEKGKYVELRCDPISGHTALYWYRQSLGQGPEFLIYFQGTGAADDSGLPNDRFFAVRPEGSVSTLKIQRTERGDSAVYLCASSPQGNARTEAFFGQGTRLTVV.